This T cell receptor (beta chain) originates from a study of beta chain features in type 1 diabetes. For this clone: Its antigen is undetermined.

Trimming took 4 bases from V and 3 from J, leaving 19 bases between them. The length of the CDR3 is 16 residues. Germline lookup yields CDR1 SGDLS and CDR2 YYNGEE. Sequencing targeted expressed TCRB transcripts, as all isolated RNA had been reverse transcribed. Assay: immunoSEQ multiplex PCR; the TCRdb copy retains only in-frame clones and omits some. The table includes some 240,000 clones, roughly 17% detected once. The study's findings and limits: Reads derived from cDNA could over-represent cells showing high TCR expression. Whether TCRB rearrangement is influenced by HLA type was left unresolved in this analysis. Across all four CD4+ subsets, people with type 1 diabetes showed modestly shorter TCRB CDR3s.

The chain uses TRBV9 and TRBJ2-5; D possibly corresponds to TRBD2 (5 bases). The specimen sequenced was naive CD4+ T cells from blood. This sequence was found in a man aged 30 to 45 with type 1 diabetes. As DNA, the CDR3 is TGTGCCAGCAGCCCCCACGATGGCGGAGGAGAAGAGACCCAGTACTTC. This codes for CASSPHDGGGEETQYF.